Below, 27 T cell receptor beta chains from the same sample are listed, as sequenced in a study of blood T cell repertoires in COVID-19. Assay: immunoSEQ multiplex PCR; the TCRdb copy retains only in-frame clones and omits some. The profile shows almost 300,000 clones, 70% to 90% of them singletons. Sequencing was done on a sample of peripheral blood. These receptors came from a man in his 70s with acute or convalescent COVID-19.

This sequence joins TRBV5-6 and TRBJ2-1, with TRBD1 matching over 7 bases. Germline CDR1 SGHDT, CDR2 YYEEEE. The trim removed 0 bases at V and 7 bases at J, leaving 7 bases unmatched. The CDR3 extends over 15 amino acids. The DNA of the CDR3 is TGTGCCAGCAGCTTGGGGCAGGGGGTAGCTAATGAGCAGTTCTTC. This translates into CASSLGQGVANEQFF.

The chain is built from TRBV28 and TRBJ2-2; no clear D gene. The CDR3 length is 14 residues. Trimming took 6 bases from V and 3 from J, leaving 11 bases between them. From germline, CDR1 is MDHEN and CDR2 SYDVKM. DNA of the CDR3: TGTGCCAGCAGCCCCCGGCGGTACACCGGGGAGCTGTTTTTT. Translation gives CASSPRRYTGELFF.

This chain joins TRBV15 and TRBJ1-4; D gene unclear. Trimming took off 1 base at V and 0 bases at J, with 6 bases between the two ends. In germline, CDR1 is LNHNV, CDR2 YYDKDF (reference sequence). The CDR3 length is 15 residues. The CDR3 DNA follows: TGTGCCACCAGCAGAGGACAAGCAACTAATGAAAAACTGTTTTTT. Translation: CATSRGQATNEKLFF.

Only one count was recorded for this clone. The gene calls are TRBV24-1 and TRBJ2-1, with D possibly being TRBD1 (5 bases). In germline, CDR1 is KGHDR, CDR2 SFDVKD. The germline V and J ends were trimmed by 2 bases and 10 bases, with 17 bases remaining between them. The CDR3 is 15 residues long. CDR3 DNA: TGTGCCACCAGTGATTCCCGCGGCACAGGCTTAGAGCAGTTCTTC. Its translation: CATSDSRGTGLEQFF.

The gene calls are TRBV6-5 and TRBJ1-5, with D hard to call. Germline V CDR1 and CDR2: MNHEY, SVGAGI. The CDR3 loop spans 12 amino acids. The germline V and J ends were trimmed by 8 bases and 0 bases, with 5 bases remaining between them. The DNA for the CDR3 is TGTGCCAGCGGGCATAGCAATCAGCCCCAGCATTTT. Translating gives CASGHSNQPQHF.

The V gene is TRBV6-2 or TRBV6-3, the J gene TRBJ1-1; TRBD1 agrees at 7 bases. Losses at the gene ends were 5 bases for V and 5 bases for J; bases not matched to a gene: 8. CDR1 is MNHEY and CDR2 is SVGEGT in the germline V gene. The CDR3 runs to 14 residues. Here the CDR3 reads CASSQTGYWTEAFF. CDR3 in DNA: TGTGCCAGCAGTCAGACAGGGTATTGGACTGAAGCTTTCTTT.

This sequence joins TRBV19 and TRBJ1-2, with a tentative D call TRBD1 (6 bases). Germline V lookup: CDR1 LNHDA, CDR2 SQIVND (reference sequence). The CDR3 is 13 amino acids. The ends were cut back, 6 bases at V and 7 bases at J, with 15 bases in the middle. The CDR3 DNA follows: TGTGCCAGTAGCCCTAACAGGGCTGGTGGCTACACCTTC. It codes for CASSPNRAGGYTF.

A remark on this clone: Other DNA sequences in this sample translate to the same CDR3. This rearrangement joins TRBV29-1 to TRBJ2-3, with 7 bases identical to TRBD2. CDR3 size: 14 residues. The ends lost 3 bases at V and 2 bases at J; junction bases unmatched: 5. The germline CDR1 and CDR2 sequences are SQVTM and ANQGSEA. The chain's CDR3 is CSVEWGGFTDTQYF. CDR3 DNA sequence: TGCAGCGTTGAGTGGGGGGGGTTCACAGATACGCAGTATTTT.

Written as DNA, the CDR3 is TGTGCCAGCAGTTTGACTAGCGGGAGGAATGAGCAGTTCTTC. This sequence encodes CASSLTSGRNEQFF. The chain is built from TRBV2 and TRBJ2-1; the match to TRBD2 covers 13 bases. The CDR3 covers 14 residues. Germline trimming cut 5 bases from V and 7 bases from J; bases unmatched to any gene: 2. Germline V gene sequence: CDR1 SNHLY, CDR2 FYNNEI.

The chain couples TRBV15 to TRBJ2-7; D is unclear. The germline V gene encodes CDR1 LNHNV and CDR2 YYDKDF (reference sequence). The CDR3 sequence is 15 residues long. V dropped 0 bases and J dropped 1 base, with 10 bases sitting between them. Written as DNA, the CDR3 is TGTGCCACCAGCAGAGATCCCACTTATTCCTACGAGCAGTACTTC. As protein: CATSRDPTYSYEQYF.

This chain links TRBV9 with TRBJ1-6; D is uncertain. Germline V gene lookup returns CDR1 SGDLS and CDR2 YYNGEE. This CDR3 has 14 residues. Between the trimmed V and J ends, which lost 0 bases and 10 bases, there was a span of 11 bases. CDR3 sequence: CASSVGGIGSPLHF. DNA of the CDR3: TGTGCCAGCAGCGTAGGAGGGATTGGCTCACCCCTCCACTTT.

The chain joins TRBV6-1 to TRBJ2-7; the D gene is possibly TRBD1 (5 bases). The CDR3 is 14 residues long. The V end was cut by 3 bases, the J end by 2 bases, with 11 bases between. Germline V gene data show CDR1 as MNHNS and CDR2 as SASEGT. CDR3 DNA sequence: TGTGCCAGCAGTGAGTTACAGGCCGCCTACGAGCAGTACTTC. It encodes CASSELQAAYEQYF.

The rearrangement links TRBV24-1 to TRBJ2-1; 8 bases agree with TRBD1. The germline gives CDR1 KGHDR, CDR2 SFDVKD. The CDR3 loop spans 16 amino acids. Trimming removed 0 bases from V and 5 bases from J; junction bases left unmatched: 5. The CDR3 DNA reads TGTGCCACCAGTGATTTGAGACAGGGGTGGAACAATGAGCAGTTCTTC. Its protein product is CATSDLRQGWNNEQFF.

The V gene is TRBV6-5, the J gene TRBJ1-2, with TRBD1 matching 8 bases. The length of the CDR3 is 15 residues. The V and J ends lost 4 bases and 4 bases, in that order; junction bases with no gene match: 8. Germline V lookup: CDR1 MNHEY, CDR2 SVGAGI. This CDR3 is CASSSGQGLSYGYTF. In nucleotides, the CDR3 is TGTGCCAGCAGTTCCGGACAGGGACTGAGCTATGGCTACACCTTC.

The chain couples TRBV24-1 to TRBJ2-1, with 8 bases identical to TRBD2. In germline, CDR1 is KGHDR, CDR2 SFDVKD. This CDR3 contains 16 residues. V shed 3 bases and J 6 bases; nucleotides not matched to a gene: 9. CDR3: CATSDPLAGMGNEQFF. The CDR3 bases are TGTGCCACCAGTGATCCATTAGCGGGAATGGGCAATGAGCAGTTCTTC.

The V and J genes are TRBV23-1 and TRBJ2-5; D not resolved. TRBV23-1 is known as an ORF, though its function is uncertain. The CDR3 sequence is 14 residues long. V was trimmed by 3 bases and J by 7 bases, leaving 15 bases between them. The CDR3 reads CASSQPDLAATQYF. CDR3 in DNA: TGCGCCAGCAGTCAGCCCGATCTCGCGGCGACCCAGTACTTC.

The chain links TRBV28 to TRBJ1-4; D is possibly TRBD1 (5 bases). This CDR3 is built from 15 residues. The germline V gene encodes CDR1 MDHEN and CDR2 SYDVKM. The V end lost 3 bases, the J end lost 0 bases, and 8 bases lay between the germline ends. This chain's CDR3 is CASSFGGATNEKLFF. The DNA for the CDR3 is TGTGCCAGCAGTTTTGGGGGGGCAACTAATGAAAAACTGTTTTTT.

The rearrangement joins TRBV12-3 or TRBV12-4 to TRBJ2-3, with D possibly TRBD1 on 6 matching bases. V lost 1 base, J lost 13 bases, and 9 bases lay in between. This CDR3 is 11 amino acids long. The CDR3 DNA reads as TGTGCCAGCAGTTTAGGGGCAGGGGAGTATTTT. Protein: CASSLGAGEYF.

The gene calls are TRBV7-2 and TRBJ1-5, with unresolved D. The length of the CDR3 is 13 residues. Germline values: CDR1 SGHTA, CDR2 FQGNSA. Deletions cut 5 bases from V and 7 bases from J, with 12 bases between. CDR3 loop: CASSPSNGQPQHF. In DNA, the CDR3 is TGTGCCAGCAGCCCAAGTAACGGGCAGCCCCAGCATTTT. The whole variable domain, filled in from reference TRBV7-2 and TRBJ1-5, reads GAGVSQSPSNKVTEKGKDVELRCDPISGHTALYWYRQSLGQGLEFLIYFQGNSAPDKSGLPSDRFSAERTGGSVSTLTIQRTQQEDSAVYLCASSPSNGQPQHFGDGTRLSIL.

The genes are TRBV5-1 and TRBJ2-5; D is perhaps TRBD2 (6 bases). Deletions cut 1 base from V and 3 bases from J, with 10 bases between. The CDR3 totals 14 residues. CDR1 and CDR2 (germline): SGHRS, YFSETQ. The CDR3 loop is CASSLTSSEETQYF. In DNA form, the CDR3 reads TGCGCCAGCAGCTTGACGTCTAGCGAAGAGACCCAGTACTTC.

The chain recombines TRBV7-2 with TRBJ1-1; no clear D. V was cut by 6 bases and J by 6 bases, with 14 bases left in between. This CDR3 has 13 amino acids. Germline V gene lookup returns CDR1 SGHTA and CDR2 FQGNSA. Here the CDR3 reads CASRVGGGAEAFF. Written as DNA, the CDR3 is TGTGCCAGCAGAGTTGGAGGCGGTGCTGAAGCTTTCTTT.

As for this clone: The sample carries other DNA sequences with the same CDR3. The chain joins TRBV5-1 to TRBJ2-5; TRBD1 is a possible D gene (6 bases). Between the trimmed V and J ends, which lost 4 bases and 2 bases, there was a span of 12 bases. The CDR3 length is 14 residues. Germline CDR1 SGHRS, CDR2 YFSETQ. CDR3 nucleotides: TGCGCCAGCAGCACCGGGACAAATCAAGAGACCCAGTACTTC. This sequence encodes CASSTGTNQETQYF. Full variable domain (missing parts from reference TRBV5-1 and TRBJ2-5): KAGVTQTPRYLIKTRGQQVTLSCSPISGHRSVSWYQQTPGQGLQFLFEYFSETQRNKGNFPGRFSGRQFSNSRSEMNVSTLELGDSALYLCASSTGTNQETQYFGPGTRLLVL.

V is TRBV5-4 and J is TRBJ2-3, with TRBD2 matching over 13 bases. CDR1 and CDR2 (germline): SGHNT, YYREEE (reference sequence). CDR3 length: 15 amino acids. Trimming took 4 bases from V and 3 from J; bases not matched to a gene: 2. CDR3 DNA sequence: TGTGCCAGCAGCGAGACTAGCGGGGGGACAGATACGCAGTATTTT. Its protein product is CASSETSGGTDTQYF.

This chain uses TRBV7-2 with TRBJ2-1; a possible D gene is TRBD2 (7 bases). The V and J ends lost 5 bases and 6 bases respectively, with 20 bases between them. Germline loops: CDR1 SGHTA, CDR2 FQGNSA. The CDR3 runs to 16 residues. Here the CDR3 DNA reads TGTGCCAGCAGCCCGGTCTGGGGGGGGGCTGCCAATGAGCAGTTCTTC. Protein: CASSPVWGGAANEQFF.

The CDR3 DNA reads TGTGCCAGCAGTCGAGAGGAAAAACTGTTTTTT. This codes for CASSREEKLFF. The V call is TRBV28, the J call TRBJ1-4; D gene uncertain. V was shortened by 5 bases and J by 8 bases, with 6 bases between the two germline ends. CDR1 and CDR2 (germline): MDHEN, SYDVKM. The CDR3 has 11 amino acids.

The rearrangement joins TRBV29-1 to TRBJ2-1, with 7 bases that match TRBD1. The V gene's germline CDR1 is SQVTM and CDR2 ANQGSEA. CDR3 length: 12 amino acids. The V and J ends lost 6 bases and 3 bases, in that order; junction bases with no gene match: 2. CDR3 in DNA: TGCAGCGTCTGGGACAGCTACAATGAGCAGTTCTTC. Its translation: CSVWDSYNEQFF.

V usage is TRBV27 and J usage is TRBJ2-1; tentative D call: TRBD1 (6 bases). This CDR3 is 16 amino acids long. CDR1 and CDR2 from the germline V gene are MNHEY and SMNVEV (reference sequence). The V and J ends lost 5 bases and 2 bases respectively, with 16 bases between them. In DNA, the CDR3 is TGTGCCAGCAGTACACAAACAGGGATAACCTACAATGAGCAGTTCTTC. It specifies CASSTQTGITYNEQFF.